The 8 T cell receptor beta chains presented below share a single source sample, sequenced in a study of blood T cell repertoires in COVID-19. The data were produced by immunoSEQ multiplex PCR, yet TCRdb's version contains in-frame clones alone and is incomplete. This table has 100,000 to 120,000 clones, 65% to 85% appearing once. Material for sequencing was peripheral blood. Source of these receptors: a man between 45 and 60 years old with acute or convalescent COVID-19.

The chain uses TRBV2 and TRBJ2-1; D is perhaps TRBD2 (6 bases). V gave up 4 bases and J gave up 10 bases, with 20 bases separating them. The CDR3 spans 15 residues. Looked up from germline, CDR1 is SNHLY and CDR2 is FYNNEI. CDR3 sequence: CASSGGTSGMGEQFF. The CDR3 DNA follows: TGTGCCAGCAGTGGGGGGACTTCCGGGATGGGCGAGCAGTTCTTC.

The CDR3 coding sequence is TGTGCCAGCAGCCAAGAAACAGAGACGGCTGAAGCTTTCTTT. As protein: CASSQETETAEAFF. This chain uses TRBV4-2 with TRBJ1-1; D gene unclear. The CDR3 is 14 amino acids. The germline CDR1 and CDR2 sequences are LGHNA and YNFKEQ. The ends were cut back, 0 bases at V and 6 bases at J, with 11 bases in the middle.

This clone was detected a few times. This sequence joins TRBV11-2 and TRBJ2-1; D is perhaps TRBD1 (6 bases). Trimming left V 6 bases short and J 8 bases short, with 17 bases between. CDR3 length: 14 amino acids. The germline V gene has CDR1 SGHAT and CDR2 FQNNGV. The CDR3 DNA follows: TGTGCCAGCAGGGTTATACAGGGTCCCCATGAGCAGTTCTTC. It translates to CASRVIQGPHEQFF.

DNA of the CDR3: TGTGCCAGCAGGTCGACAGGGGAGCAGTTCTTC. It is translated as CASRSTGEQFF. This chain joins TRBV3-1 (or the pseudogene TRBV3-2) and TRBJ2-1; TRBD1 matches 7 bases. Germline CDR1 is LGHDT and CDR2 is YNNKEL (reference sequence). J lost 10 bases, V lost 6 bases, and 3 bases had no gene match. The CDR3 totals 11 residues.

This chain connects TRBV4-1 to TRBJ1-4; 7 bases are a match to TRBD1. Germline values: CDR1 MGHRA, CDR2 YSYEKL. V lost 3 bases, J lost 0 bases, and 16 bases stayed unmatched. The CDR3 covers 20 residues. The CDR3 here is CASSQLQGRDSRATNEKLFF. CDR3 nucleotides: TGCGCCAGCAGCCAGCTACAGGGGCGCGATTCTCGAGCAACTAATGAAAAACTGTTTTTT.

The CDR3 region is CASSPTDRRINQPQHF. The CDR3 bases are TGCGCCAGCAGCCCCACGGACAGGCGGATTAATCAGCCCCAGCATTTT. The J gene is TRBJ1-5, the V gene TRBV5-1; 7 positions agree with TRBD1. CDR1 and CDR2 (germline): SGHRS, YFSETQ. The CDR3 consists of 16 residues. V was pared by 4 bases and J by 4 bases, with 11 bases of the junction left unmatched.

This clone was counted only a few times. The chain couples TRBV5-1 to TRBJ2-3; D perhaps matches TRBD2 (6 bases). Per the germline V gene, CDR1 is SGHRS and CDR2 is YFSETQ. This CDR3 region has 16 residues. V dropped 4 bases and J dropped 3 bases, with 18 bases sitting between them. For the CDR3, the DNA is TGCGCCAGCAGCCCGTTAATCCGGGGGAGTACAGATACGCAGTATTTT. This codes for CASSPLIRGSTDTQYF.

This clone was seen once. This chain joins TRBV11-3 and TRBJ1-1; D is perhaps TRBD1 (5 bases). Germline loops: CDR1 SGHNT, CDR2 YENEEA. V was trimmed by 0 bases and J by 9 bases, leaving 11 bases between them. The CDR3 length is 13 residues. CDR3 loop: CASSLDFQGKAFF. CDR3 in DNA: TGTGCCAGCAGCTTAGATTTTCAGGGTAAAGCTTTCTTT.